The 4 T cell receptor beta chains below come from one sample, sequenced in a study of OX40 agonist ivuxolimab in advanced cancers. Clones were sequenced by immunoSEQ multiplex PCR, and TCRdb holds only the in-frame ones, with some missing. The repertoire holds around 140,000 clones, roughly 91% seen once, with approximately 0.93% in the top ten. Specimen: CD4+ or CD8+ T cells sorted from blood, collected in a trial of the OX40 agonist ivuxolimab. Receptors originate from an adult with an advanced solid tumor such as melanoma, head and neck, liver or kidney cancer.

This chain uses TRBV29-1 with TRBJ2-1; a weak D match, TRBD2 (5 bases). This CDR3 region has 17 residues. Germline V gene lookup returns CDR1 SQVTM and CDR2 ANQGSEA. The ends were cut back, 3 bases at V and 0 bases at J, with 18 bases in the middle. The DNA for the CDR3 is TGCAGCGTTGAGGGAGCTCACCGTTGGGGCTCCTACAATGAGCAGTTCTTC. Translation gives CSVEGAHRWGSYNEQFF.

CDR3 sequence reads: CASSSGQGAMNTEAFF. The CDR3 DNA reads as TGCGCCAGCAGCTCGGGACAGGGGGCGATGAACACTGAAGCTTTCTTT. The V and J genes are TRBV5-1 and TRBJ1-1, with 12 bases that match TRBD1. V lost 3 bases, J lost 0 bases, and 3 bases stayed unmatched. This CDR3 contains 16 residues. Germline values: CDR1 SGHRS, CDR2 YFSETQ.

This chain uses TRBV27 with TRBJ1-4, with a possible D match to TRBD1 (6 bases). The V end was cut by 2 bases, the J end by 5 bases, with 9 bases between. CDR3 length: 14 residues. CDR1 is MNHEY and CDR2 is SMNVEV in the germline V gene (reference sequence). CDR3: CASSLGRGNEKLFF. The DNA of the CDR3 is TGTGCCAGCAGTTTAGGCAGGGGCAATGAAAAACTGTTTTTT.

The count of this clone is one. For the CDR3, the DNA is TGTGCCAGCAGCCCCTTACAGGGCCAAAGTACTGGGGCCAACGTCCTGACTTTC. Translated: CASSPLQGQSTGANVLTF. The chain uses TRBV7-2 and TRBJ2-6, with D possibly TRBD1 on 6 matching bases. Trimming removed 5 bases at V and 2 bases at J, with 19 bases between. There are 18 residues in the CDR3. The germline V gene has CDR1 SGHTA and CDR2 FQGNSA.